The T cell receptor (beta chain) under discussion was sequenced for a study of blood T cell repertoires in COVID-19. About the study: PBMCs, B-cell-depleted T cells, or T cells provided the cDNA or gDNA that made up the material.

V was pared by 3 bases and J by 2 bases, with 4 bases of the junction left unmatched. The germline V gene has CDR1 DFQATT and CDR2 SNEGSKA (reference sequence). The CDR3 spans 13 residues. Data came from immunoSEQ multiplex PCR; TCRdb stores just in-frame clones and leaves some out. The top ten clones hold 1.5% to 2% of a sample with 100,000 or so clones, approximately 81% of them seen once. The sequence derives from an older woman with active or convalescent COVID-19. Sequences were obtained from peripheral blood. V gene TRBV20-1 combines with J gene TRBJ2-7, with TRBD1 matching over 7 bases. This CDR3 is CSASRGPAYEQYF. CDR3 DNA: TGCAGTGCTAGTAGGGGGCCCGCCTACGAGCAGTACTTC.